A selection of T cell receptor beta chains follows, all from one sample in a study of T-cell memory formation after mild COVID-19. A single record per CDR3 protein comes from TCRdb applying MiXCR to the 5' RACE reads. The sample lists 110,000 or so distinct CDR3 sequences, 22% seen once, with approximately 40% in the top ten. The specimen sequenced was PBMCs or a T cell subset sorted from them (not recorded which). The receptor source for this set is a man aged 18-30 years who had mild COVID-19 (a few samples of this study predate the infection). Cell type and time point are not known. Each CDR3 is given with its conserved first and last residue. A D gene is named only where the DNA matches it firmly. Clone size, where shown, is once, few, many, or a class for clones that have expanded.

size: -; J: TRBJ1-1; D: -; V: TRBV20-1; DNA: TGCAGTGCTGTAGACTTTGAAAACACTGAAGCTTTCTTT; CDR3: CSAVDFENTEAFF
size: few; J: TRBJ2-1; D: TRBD2; V: TRBV2; DNA: TGTGCCAGCAGTGAAGCTTGGACTAGCGGGGCCTACAATGAGCAGTTCTTC; CDR3: CASSEAWTSGAYNEQFF
size: -; J: TRBJ2-5; D: TRBD1; V: TRBV6-5; DNA: TGTGCCAGCAGTCATACAGGGGGTGGAGGAGAGACCCAGTACTTC; CDR3: CASSHTGGGGETQYF
size: few; J: TRBJ2-4; D: -; V: TRBV6-8; DNA: TGTGCCAGCAGCGCCGAGGAAGGGAGGGCCAAAAACATTCAGTACTTC; CDR3: CASSAEEGRAKNIQYF
size: -; J: TRBJ1-5; D: -; V: TRBV7-9; DNA: TGTGCCAGCAGCTACGGGGGGCGCGTTCAGCCCCAGCATTTT; CDR3: CASSYGGRVQPQHF
size: -; J: TRBJ2-5; D: -; V: TRBV7-9; DNA: TGTGCCAGCAGCCTCGGGTTTCAAGAGACCCAGTACTTC; CDR3: CASSLGFQETQYF
size: -; J: TRBJ2-2; D: -; V: TRBV7-2; DNA: TGTGCCAGCAGCTTTTATCCGGGACTCTGGCGCCCCGGGGAGCTGTTTTTT; CDR3: CASSFYPGLWRPGELFF
size: few; J: TRBJ2-2; D: -; V: TRBV20-1; DNA: TGCAGTGCTAGAGATCAGCCCCACACCGGGGAGCTGTTTTTT; CDR3: CSARDQPHTGELFF
size: -; J: TRBJ2-2; D: -; V: TRBV12-3/TRBV12-4; DNA: TGTGCCAGCACCATCCGAGGGGCCGGGGAGCTGTTTTTT; CDR3: CASTIRGAGELFF
size: -; J: TRBJ1-1; D: -; V: TRBV27; DNA: TGTGCCAGCAGTGAGGGGAACACTGAAGCTTTCTTT; CDR3: CASSEGNTEAFF
size: many; J: TRBJ2-1; D: -; V: TRBV5-1; DNA: TGCGCCAGCAGCTACGGGACTCTTGACAATGAGCAGTTCTTC; CDR3: CASSYGTLDNEQFF
size: -; J: TRBJ1-4; D: TRBD1; V: TRBV6-2/TRBV6-3; DNA: TGTGCCAGCAGTACCCGGGACAGGGTATATGAAAAACTGTTTTTT; CDR3: CASSTRDRVYEKLFF
size: few; J: TRBJ2-5; D: TRBD2; V: TRBV29-1; DNA: TGCAGCGTTGTTTTAGCGGGGGGCCAAGAGACCCAGTACTTC; CDR3: CSVVLAGGQETQYF
size: -; J: TRBJ2-3; D: -; V: TRBV7-9; DNA: TGTGCCAGCAGCTTAGTAGGGGCAACAGATACGCAGTATTTT; CDR3: CASSLVGATDTQYF
size: few; J: TRBJ1-1; D: TRBD1; V: TRBV4-1; DNA: TGCGCCAGCAGCCAAGGGCGACAGGGACTCGCTGAAGCTTTCTTT; CDR3: CASSQGRQGLAEAFF
size: few; J: TRBJ2-6; D: -; V: TRBV15; DNA: TGTGCCACCAGCACAGAGGACGGTTCTGGGGCCAACGTCCTGACTTTC; CDR3: CATSTEDGSGANVLTF
size: few; J: TRBJ2-7; D: -; V: TRBV12-3/TRBV12-4; DNA: TGTGCCAGCAGTTTTAGGGGCACCCCCCTTTACGAGCAGTACTTC; CDR3: CASSFRGTPLYEQYF
size: -; J: TRBJ2-3; D: TRBD1; V: TRBV6-2/TRBV6-3; DNA: TGTGCCAGCAGCCGCCGACAGGGGCGGGGCACAGATACGCAGTATTTT; CDR3: CASSRRQGRGTDTQYF
size: few; J: TRBJ1-6; D: -; V: TRBV28; DNA: TGTGCCAGCAGTTTATTGGTAGGGACGAATTCACCCCTCCACTTT; CDR3: CASSLLVGTNSPLHF
size: -; J: TRBJ2-1; D: TRBD2; V: TRBV5-5; DNA: TGTGCCAGCAGCAAGCGGGGTCAGCCCCCCCACAATGAGCAGTTCTTC; CDR3: CASSKRGQPPHNEQFF
size: few; J: TRBJ2-7; D: -; V: TRBV7-6; DNA: TGTGCCAGCAGCCCCCGGGCGGGGATCTCCTACGAGCAGTACTTC; CDR3: CASSPRAGISYEQYF
size: few; J: TRBJ1-2; D: TRBD1; V: TRBV10-3; DNA: TGTGCCATAACACCCGGACAGGCTATTGGTGGCTACACCTTC; CDR3: CAITPGQAIGGYTF
size: many; J: TRBJ2-6; D: TRBD1; V: TRBV2; DNA: TGTGCCAGCAGTGAGGGACAGGGGCCTGGGGCCAACGTCCTGACTTTC; CDR3: CASSEGQGPGANVLTF
size: -; J: TRBJ2-7; D: -; V: TRBV9; DNA: TGTGCCAGCAGCGTCGGCCCAGGGCAGGGGCGATTCACCTACGAGCAGTACTTC; CDR3: CASSVGPGQGRFTYEQYF
size: -; J: TRBJ2-1; D: -; V: TRBV4-1; DNA: TGCGCCAGCAGCCAAGAGGGCAGCTACCGGGACAATGAGCAGTTCTTC; CDR3: CASSQEGSYRDNEQFF
size: -; J: TRBJ1-5; D: -; V: TRBV12-3/TRBV12-4; DNA: TGTGCCAGCATGGACGGCGTCAATCAGCCCCAGCATTTT; CDR3: CASMDGVNQPQHF
size: -; J: TRBJ2-5; D: -; V: TRBV5-6; DNA: TGTGCCAGCAGCTTGTTTAACCAAGAGACCCAGTACTTC; CDR3: CASSLFNQETQYF
size: few; J: TRBJ1-2; D: -; V: TRBV7-9; DNA: TGTGCCAGCAGCTTACCCGCAGGGTTAGATGGCTACACCTTC; CDR3: CASSLPAGLDGYTF
size: -; J: TRBJ2-3; D: TRBD1; V: TRBV27; DNA: TGTGCCAGCAGTTTGGGCACAGGGGGCGTTTTAGATACGCAGTATTTT; CDR3: CASSLGTGGVLDTQYF
size: -; J: TRBJ2-1; D: TRBD1; V: TRBV29-1; DNA: TGCAGTCTAATAGGGACAGACTCCTACAATGAGCAGTTCTTC; CDR3: CSLIGTDSYNEQFF
size: few; J: TRBJ1-5; D: TRBD1; V: TRBV20-1; DNA: TGCAGTGCTACTCCCGGGACAGGGCTTAGTCAGCCCCAGCATTTT; CDR3: CSATPGTGLSQPQHF
size: few; J: TRBJ2-5; D: -; V: TRBV7-9; DNA: TGTGCCAGCAGCTTATTTGAGGCGGAGGGCCAAGAGACCCAGTACTTC; CDR3: CASSLFEAEGQETQYF
size: few; J: TRBJ1-5; D: -; V: TRBV7-8; DNA: TGTGCCAGCAGCCTACAGGAAACGGGACAGCCCCAGCATTTT; CDR3: CASSLQETGQPQHF
size: many; J: TRBJ2-7; D: -; V: TRBV7-2; DNA: TGTGCCAGCAGCGTTCTTTACGAGCAGTACTTC; CDR3: CASSVLYEQYF
size: few; J: TRBJ2-5; D: -; V: TRBV12-3/TRBV12-4; DNA: TGTGCCAGCAGTTTGGCGGAGAGAGAGACCCAGTACTTC; CDR3: CASSLAERETQYF
size: many; J: TRBJ2-4; D: -; V: TRBV7-2; DNA: TGTGCCAGCAGCTTAGCGAGCCAGGCAGCCAAAAACATTCAGTACTTC; CDR3: CASSLASQAAKNIQYF
size: -; J: TRBJ1-3; D: TRBD1; V: TRBV9; DNA: TGTGCCAGCAGCGCCTGGGACAGGGATCGTAAAAACACCATATATTTT; CDR3: CASSAWDRDRKNTIYF
size: -; J: TRBJ2-6; D: TRBD1; V: TRBV27; DNA: TGTGCCAGCAGCTCACAGGGGGCGCCTGGGGCCAACGTCCTGACTTTC; CDR3: CASSSQGAPGANVLTF
size: -; J: TRBJ1-2; D: -; V: TRBV2; DNA: TGTGCCAGCAGTGCCGGTCCGTTAGCTAACTATGGCTACACCTTC; CDR3: CASSAGPLANYGYTF
size: few; J: TRBJ2-7; D: TRBD1; V: TRBV9; DNA: TGTGCCAGCAGCGGGGACAGCAACACCTACGAGCAGTACTTC; CDR3: CASSGDSNTYEQYF
size: -; J: TRBJ2-1; D: -; V: TRBV14; DNA: TGTGCCAGCAGGCCGGCGGACTACAATGAGCAGTTCTTC; CDR3: CASRPADYNEQFF
size: few; J: TRBJ2-5; D: -; V: TRBV12-3/TRBV12-4; DNA: TGTGCCAGCAGTTTAGCACAAGAGACCCAGTACTTC; CDR3: CASSLAQETQYF
size: few; J: TRBJ2-5; D: TRBD1; V: TRBV7-9; DNA: TGTGCCAGCAGCTTCATCGGGACAGGCGGACGGGAGACCCAGTACTTC; CDR3: CASSFIGTGGRETQYF
size: few; J: TRBJ1-3; D: TRBD1; V: TRBV7-2; DNA: TGTGCCAGCAGCTTAGCCGGGACAGGAGGAAACACCATATATTTT; CDR3: CASSLAGTGGNTIYF